This entry describes one TCR beta chain. Its antigen is undetermined. Per the germline V gene, CDR1 is MRHNA and CDR2 is SNTAGT. This CDR3 comprises 14 residues. J was trimmed by 3 bases and V by 7 bases; bases with no gene match: 5. Each of the donors was a healthy bone marrow donor. The PCR was carried out with 60 Vbeta primers and 13 Jbeta primers. Data came from immunoSEQ multiplex PCR; TCRdb stores just in-frame clones and leaves some out. This sample carries 120,000 or so clones, 55% to 75% of them seen once, and the ten largest clones take 8.2%. The sample belongs to a study of cytomegalovirus exposure and HLA in healthy donors. Study observations and caveats: In a later analysis, an Asian-associated ancestry cluster reportedly showed fewer N-insertions than the roughly 700-donor mean. Cytomegalovirus association was assigned to some 160 TCR beta chains.

Sample: PBMCs. The rearrangement joins TRBV6-4 to TRBJ1-1, with TRBD1 matching over 10 bases. This TCR was sampled from a woman aged 40 to 50 in good health and CMV-seropositive. CDR3 coding DNA: TGTGCCAGCAATTCTGGGACAGGGGACACTGAAGCTTTCTTT. Protein product: CASNSGTGDTEAFF.